These 4 T cell receptor beta chains were all obtained from the same sample, sequenced in a study of T-cell memory formation after mild COVID-19. TCRdb reprocessed the 5' RACE reads with MiXCR, giving one entry per CDR3 protein. Of approximately 190,000 distinct CDR3 sequences detected, approximately 20% appear once; the ten largest clones hold 2.4%. Sequenced: PBMCs or a T cell subset sorted from them (not recorded which). These receptors came from an adult woman who had mild COVID-19 (a few samples of this study predate the infection). Cell type and time point are not known.

In this sample, this clonotype turned up a few times. The chain links TRBV5-1 to TRBJ1-5, with D possibly matching TRBD1 (5 bases). V lost 1 base and J 6 bases, leaving 11 bases between the germline ends. Per the germline V gene, CDR1 is SGHRS and CDR2 is YFSETQ. CDR3 length: 14 amino acids. CDR3 in amino acids: CASSLNGAPQPQHF. CDR3 coding DNA: TGCGCCAGCAGCTTGAACGGGGCCCCTCAGCCCCAGCATTTT.

This clonotype was counted only a few times. The CDR3 DNA is TGTGCCAGCAGCTTACCAGATCTGAGATCCTCTGGGGCCAACGTCCTGACTTTC. As protein: CASSLPDLRSSGANVLTF. The rearrangement links TRBV11-2 to TRBJ2-6; D gene uncertain. Trimming shortened V by 2 bases and J by 0 bases, and 14 bases separated the two germline ends. This CDR3 is 18 amino acids long. CDR1 is SGHAT, CDR2 FQNNGV, per germline.

There are a few counts of this clonotype. Sequence at one end of the junction differs from germline and may be a read error. The gene calls are TRBV30 and TRBJ1-2, with TRBD1 identical over 7 bases. CDR3 length equals 12 residues. CDR1 and CDR2 (germline): GTSNPN, SVGIG (reference sequence). CDR3 DNA sequence: TGTGCCTGGAGTGACCGACAGGGTCCACCGGCCTTC. Translation: CAWSDRQGPPAF. The variable domain in full, completed from reference TRBV30 and TRBJ1-2, reads SQTIHQWPATLVQPVGSPLSLECTVEGTSNPNLYWYRQAAGRGLQLLFYSVGIGQISSEVPQNLSASRPQDRQFILSSKKLLLSDSGFYLCAWSDRQGPPAFGSGTRLTVV.

A few counts support this clonotype. The chain combines TRBV5-1 with TRBJ2-7; 8 positions match TRBD1. Trimming took 5 bases from V and 6 from J; bases not matched to a gene: 10. Germline lookup yields CDR1 SGHRS and CDR2 YFSETQ. The CDR3 is 14 amino acids. CDR3 residues: CASRPPWQGAEQYF. The CDR3 nucleotides read TGCGCCAGCAGACCTCCGTGGCAGGGGGCCGAGCAGTACTTC.